These 6 T cell receptor beta chains were all obtained from the same sample, sequenced in a study of shared clonotypes between healthy human individuals. TCRdb keeps only in-frame clones here, not all; method: immunoSEQ multiplex PCR. The repertoire consists of over a million clones, with 65% to 75% occurring once and the leading ten covering approximately 1.5%. The material sequenced was memory CD4+ T cells sorted from blood. Subset indicated: CD45RA-negative fraction. Receptors were obtained from a man between 18 and 29 years old in good health.

The chain recombines TRBV30 with TRBJ2-7; D may be TRBD1 (5 bases). The germline CDR1 and CDR2 sequences are GTSNPN and SVGIG (reference sequence). CDR3 length: 12 amino acids. The V gene lost 3 bases and the J gene lost 6 bases, with 12 bases spanning the gap. The CDR3 nucleotides read TGTGCCTGGAGCCGTAGACAGTTCGAGCAGTACTTC. This encodes CAWSRRQFEQYF.

The V gene is TRBV5-4, the J gene TRBJ1-4; tentative D call: TRBD1 (5 bases). CDR1 is SGHNT and CDR2 is YYREEE in the germline V gene (reference sequence). The CDR3 runs 15 residues. The V and J ends lost 4 bases and 5 bases respectively, with 15 bases between them. CDR3 sequence reads: CASSGGAAGNEKLFF. DNA for the CDR3: TGTGCCAGCAGCGGCGGGGCGGCGGGAAATGAAAAACTGTTTTTT.

This clone was observed a handful of times. V usage is TRBV5-6 and J usage is TRBJ1-1; 9 positions match TRBD1. The length of the CDR3 is 15 residues. The V gene end was trimmed by 1 base and the J gene end by 6 bases; junction bases not matched to a gene: 7. Germline V gene data show CDR1 as SGHDT and CDR2 as YYEEEE. The CDR3 DNA reads TGTGCCAGCAGCTTGCGGGGCGGGACAGGGTCTGAAGCTTTCTTT. This codes for CASSLRGGTGSEAFF. Looking up the rest from reference TRBV5-6 and TRBJ1-1 gives the full variable domain: DAGVTQSPTHLIKTRGQQVTLRCSPKSGHDTVSWYQQALGQGPQFIFQYYEEEERQRGNFPDRFSGHQFPNYSSELNVNALLLGDSALYLCASSLRGGTGSEAFFGQGTRLTVV.

This rearrangement joins TRBV29-1 to TRBJ1-1; D is uncertain. This CDR3 region has 14 residues. Germline values: CDR1 SQVTM, CDR2 ANQGSEA. V lost 4 bases, J lost 3 bases, and 15 bases lay in between. The CDR3, as DNA: TGCAGCGTTGCTGGGCCACCAGCTTACACTGAAGCTTTCTTT. Its translation is CSVAGPPAYTEAFF.

The J gene is TRBJ2-3, the V gene TRBV7-8; 13 bases line up with TRBD2. In germline, CDR1 is SGHVS, CDR2 FQNEAQ. The length of the CDR3 is 18 residues. V shed 3 bases, J shed 3 bases, and the junction held 9 bases outside the gene matches. CDR3 DNA: TGTGCCAGCAGCTTTAAGGGACTAGCGGGATTGCGGACAGATACGCAGTATTTT. Translation gives CASSFKGLAGLRTDTQYF.

The chain is built from TRBV5-8 and TRBJ2-5; TRBD1 or TRBD2 may be the D gene (5 bases each). Trimming cost V 3 bases and J 5 bases, with 23 bases left between them. The CDR3 sequence is 17 residues long. In germline, CDR1 is SGHTS, CDR2 YDEGEE. The CDR3 sequence is CASSSGTRGDSKETQYF. For the CDR3, the DNA is TGTGCCAGCAGCTCTGGGACCCGGGGCGATAGTAAGGAGACCCAGTACTTC.